These T cell receptor beta chains were read from a single sample in a study of blood T cell repertoires in COVID-19. Using immunoSEQ multiplex PCR, the repertoire was profiled, and TCRdb retains in-frame clones only, with some absent. Among roughly 200,000 clones, about 83% were seen once, and the ten largest hold roughly 9.1%. Material for sequencing was PBMCs or T cells enriched from blood (not recorded which). These receptors were obtained from a woman aged 25 to 39 who had recovered from COVID-19. The CDR3 runs from the conserved cysteine through the conserved F or W. The D gene is left open where the match is weak. Not every row has a clone size; where given, it reads once, few, many or a size class.

clone_size d_call v_call cdr3_aa
once TRBD1 TRBV7-2 CASSLVRGSANEKLFF
once TRBD2 TRBV23-1 CAPRPSSGRSYEQYF
- - TRBV12-3/TRBV12-4 CASSLGQSNEQYF
- TRBD2 TRBV6-5 CASSYVREYIHEQFF
- - TRBV11-2 CASSLGGNQYF
once - TRBV3-1/TRBV3-2 CASSQEWSVNYGYTF
- - TRBV19 CASSYEALNTGELFF
- TRBD1 TRBV3-1/TRBV3-2 CASSQDRETGRDTDTQYF
- TRBD1 TRBV9 CASSVDGTGVETQYF
- - TRBV3-1/TRBV3-2 CASSQEGGSGELFF
once - TRBV18 CASSRQGPPEAFF
- TRBD1 TRBV28 CASSVLRDRAEDNYGYTF
- - TRBV10-1 CASSESITSPQFF
- TRBD2 TRBV7-8 CASTETSGSWDTGELFF
- - TRBV30 CAWSVRGARRTQYF
- - TRBV28 CASSGGTPGNQPQHF
- TRBD1 TRBV4-2 CASSQASKTGFGGYTF
- TRBD1 TRBV19 CASSRGTETPLTYGYTF
once - TRBV5-1 CASSLGLASDTQYF
- TRBD2 TRBV19 CASSIDPASGSITDTQYF
- TRBD1 TRBV29-1 CSVVAAGGDGYTF
- TRBD2 TRBV3-1/TRBV3-2 CASSLRGLGSYEQYF
- TRBD1 TRBV5-1 CASSSTGSNTEAFF
- TRBD2 TRBV2 CASAKGLAAINIQYF
few TRBD1 TRBV7-9 CASSSPARQGENSPLHF
- - TRBV6-1 CASSDRGGDYGYTF
- - TRBV5-4 CASSPTRGISYEQYF
- TRBD2 TRBV19 CASSIFGGRYSYEQYF
- TRBD2 TRBV28 CASSSRTSDTGELFF
- TRBD2 TRBV19 CASLLAGGDTQYF
- TRBD2 TRBV11-2 CASSFWTSGRSYNEQFF
- - TRBV5-1 CASSLLVGTEAFF
once - TRBV12-3/TRBV12-4 CASSLTGTDTQYF
- TRBD2 TRBV6-6 CASSRTSGRASTGELFF
- TRBD1 TRBV27 CASSLATGANEKLFF
- - TRBV18 CASSREPGGEQYF